Only a few counts were recorded for the clone carrying this T cell receptor beta chain. Its antigen is still unknown. The data were obtained in a study of regulatory T cells in long-lasting Graves disease. This sample's time point: newly diagnosed GD, antithyroid drugs for less than 3 months. After RNA was extracted from PBMCs, the TCR library was made from it. According to the study, TCR beta libraries were built with iRepertoire HTBI primers and CDR3-region Arm-PCR. TCRdb re-called the multiplex PCR reads through MiXCR, storing one row per CDR3 protein. The data show about 420,000 distinct CDR3 sequences, around 17% seen once. Findings and limits, study-wide: Persistent Graves' patients showed less TCR diversity than newly diagnosed ones.

In addition, the sample was reused for a study of T cells in Graves' hyperthyroidism and ophthalmopathy.

The sequencing used peripheral blood mononuclear cells (PBMCs), collected at new diagnosis, from a patient treated with antithyroid drugs. The receptor was derived from a woman in her late teens or twenties with Graves disease.

CDR3 region: CASSVAGAYNEQFF. The CDR3 DNA follows: TGTGCCAGCAGCGTCGCAGGGGCGTACAATGAGCAGTTCTTC. The chain recombines TRBV9 with TRBJ2-1; maybe TRBD1 (6 bases). The germline V gene has CDR1 SGDLS and CDR2 YYNGEE. Trimming left V 2 bases short and J 4 bases short, with 10 bases between. This CDR3 is built from 14 residues.